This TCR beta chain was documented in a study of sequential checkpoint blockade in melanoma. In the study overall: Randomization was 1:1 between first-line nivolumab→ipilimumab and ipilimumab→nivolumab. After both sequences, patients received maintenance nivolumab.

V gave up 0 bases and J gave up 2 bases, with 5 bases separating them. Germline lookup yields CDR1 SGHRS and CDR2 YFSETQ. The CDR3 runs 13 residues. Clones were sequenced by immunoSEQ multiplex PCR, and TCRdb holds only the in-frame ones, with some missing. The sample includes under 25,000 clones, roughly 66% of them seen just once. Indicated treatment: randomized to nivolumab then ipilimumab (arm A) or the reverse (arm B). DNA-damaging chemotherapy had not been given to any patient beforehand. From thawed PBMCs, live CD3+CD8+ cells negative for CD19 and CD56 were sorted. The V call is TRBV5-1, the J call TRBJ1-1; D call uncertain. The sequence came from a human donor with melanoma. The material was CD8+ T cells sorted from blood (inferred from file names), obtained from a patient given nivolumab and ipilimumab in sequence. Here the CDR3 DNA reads TGCGCCAGCAGCTTGGGGGCCAACACTGAAGCTTTCTTT. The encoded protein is CASSLGANTEAFF.